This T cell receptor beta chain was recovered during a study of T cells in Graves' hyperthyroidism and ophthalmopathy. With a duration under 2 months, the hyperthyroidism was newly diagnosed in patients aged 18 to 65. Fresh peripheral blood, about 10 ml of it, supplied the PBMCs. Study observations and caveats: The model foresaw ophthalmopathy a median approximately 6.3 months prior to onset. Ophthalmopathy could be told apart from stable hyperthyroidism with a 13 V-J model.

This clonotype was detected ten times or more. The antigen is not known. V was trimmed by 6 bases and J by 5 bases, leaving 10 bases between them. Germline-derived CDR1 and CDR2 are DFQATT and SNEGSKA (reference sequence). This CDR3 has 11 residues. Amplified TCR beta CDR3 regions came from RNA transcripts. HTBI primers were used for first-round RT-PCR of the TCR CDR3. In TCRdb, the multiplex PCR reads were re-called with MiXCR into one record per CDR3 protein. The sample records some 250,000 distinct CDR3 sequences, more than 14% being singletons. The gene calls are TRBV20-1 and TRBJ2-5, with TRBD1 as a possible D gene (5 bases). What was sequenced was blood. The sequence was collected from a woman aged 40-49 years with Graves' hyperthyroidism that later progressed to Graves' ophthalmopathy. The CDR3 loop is CSAGVGETQYF. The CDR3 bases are TGCAGTGCAGGGGTCGGGGAGACCCAGTACTTC.